The 28 T cell receptor beta chains below were found in one sample sequenced in a study of cytomegalovirus exposure and HLA in healthy donors. This PCR relied on a set of 60 Vbeta primers and 13 Jbeta primers. This table comes from immunoSEQ multiplex PCR, and its TCRdb copy is limited to in-frame clones, with some not included. The sample yields under 150,000 clones, approximately 73% seen once. Sequencing used PBMCs. The receptors come from a human donor in good health.

V and J are TRBV9 and TRBJ2-2; TRBD2 aligns across 11 bases. The V gene's germline CDR1 is SGDLS and CDR2 YYNGEE. After removal of 0 bases from V and 4 bases from J, the junction contained 8 bases not matched to a gene. The CDR3 sequence is 18 residues long. The CDR3 reads CASSVGIAGGGSTGELFF. CDR3 nucleotide sequence: TGTGCCAGCAGCGTAGGGATAGCGGGAGGGGGGAGCACCGGGGAGCTGTTTTTT.

This chain links TRBV18 with TRBJ1-3; 10 bases fit TRBD1. V was clipped by 1 base and J by 1 base; unmatched bases: 1. In germline, CDR1 is KGHSH, CDR2 LQKENI. CDR3 size: 16 residues. CDR3 amino acids: CASSPRGQGSGNTIYF. The CDR3 coding sequence is TGTGCCAGCTCACCACGGGGACAGGGGTCTGGAAACACCATATATTTT.

The V gene is TRBV27, the J gene TRBJ2-5, with D possibly TRBD2 on 6 matching bases. The CDR3 runs 12 residues. Trimming removed 3 bases at V and 11 bases at J, with 13 bases between. Germline V gives CDR1 MNHEY, CDR2 SMNVEV (reference sequence). The CDR3 loop is CASSFNSGEQYF. In DNA, the CDR3 is TGTGCCAGCAGTTTCAACTCGGGGGAGCAGTACTTC.

This clone was recorded only once. CDR3 in amino acids: CASSVGTIGDTQYF. CDR3 sequence (DNA): TGTGCCAGCAGCGTAGGGACTATCGGAGATACGCAGTATTTT. J is TRBJ2-3 and V is TRBV9; TRBD2 is a possible D gene (6 bases). Germline CDR1 is SGDLS and CDR2 is YYNGEE. V lost 0 bases and J lost 5, with 10 bases in between. The CDR3 is made up of 14 amino acids.

The rearrangement links TRBV6-6 to TRBJ2-5; 9 bases match TRBD1. Germline trimming cut 3 bases from V and 4 bases from J; bases unmatched to any gene: 6. CDR1 is MNHNY and CDR2 is SVGAGI in the germline V gene (reference sequence). This CDR3 comprises 15 residues. The CDR3 nucleotides read TGTGCCAGCAGTTATAGACAGGGGGAAGGAGAGACCCAGTACTTC. It is translated as CASSYRQGEGETQYF.

The gene calls are TRBV14 and TRBJ2-3, with D hard to call. Germline V gives CDR1 SGHDN, CDR2 FVKESK. V lost 3 bases and J lost 0, with 13 bases in between. The CDR3 has 16 amino acids. The DNA for the CDR3 is TGTGCCAGCAGCCAGAGGTCAGAACCTAGCACAGATACGCAGTATTTT. Translation: CASSQRSEPSTDTQYF.

This clone showed up just a few times. The chain joins TRBV4-1 to TRBJ1-1; D unclear. Germline V gene data show CDR1 as MGHRA and CDR2 as YSYEKL. CDR3 length: 14 residues. Trimming removed 0 bases from V and 5 bases from J, with 10 bases in between. CDR3 region: CASSQEGRGTEAFF. The CDR3 nucleotides are TGCGCCAGCAGCCAAGAAGGGCGGGGAACTGAAGCTTTCTTT.

This clone was seen only a few times. This chain links TRBV5-4 with TRBJ2-7; D gene unclear. Trimming removed 1 base at V and 1 base at J, with 12 bases between. The CDR3 loop spans 15 amino acids. CDR1 and CDR2 (germline): SGHNT, YYREEE (reference sequence). The CDR3 bases are TGTGCCAGCAGCTTGAGAGGCGGCCCTTCCTACGAGCAGTACTTC. This sequence encodes CASSLRGGPSYEQYF. The whole variable domain, filled in from reference TRBV5-4 and TRBJ2-7, reads ETGVTQSPTHLIKTRGQQVTLRCSSQSGHNTVSWYQQALGQGPQFIFQYYREEENGRGNFPPRFSGLQFPNYSSELNVNALELDDSALYLCASSLRGGPSYEQYFGPGTRLTVT.

The chain carries TRBV10-3 and TRBJ2-1; weak D call: TRBD2 (6 bases). This CDR3 has 12 amino acids. Trimming took 3 bases from V and 15 from J, leaving 15 bases between them. CDR1 ENHRY and CDR2 SYGVKD come from the germline V gene. CDR3 protein: CAISEVGGRWFF. DNA of the CDR3: TGTGCCATCAGTGAAGTGGGGGGTCGGTGGTTCTTC.

J is TRBJ2-5 and V is TRBV5-1; 7 nucleotides agree with TRBD2. CDR3 size: 15 residues. V dropped 0 bases and J dropped 5; count of bases not matched to a gene: 7. Germline V gene data show CDR1 as SGHRS and CDR2 as YFSETQ. In DNA form, the CDR3 reads TGCGCCAGCAGCTTGGTCCAGGGAGGGTGGGAGACCCAGTACTTC. Protein: CASSLVQGGWETQYF. The complete variable domain, with remaining parts taken from reference TRBV5-1 and TRBJ2-5, reads KAGVTQTPRYLIKTRGQQVTLSCSPISGHRSVSWYQQTPGQGLQFLFEYFSETQRNKGNFPGRFSGRQFSNSRSEMNVSTLELGDSALYLCASSLVQGGWETQYFGPGTRLLVL.

The chain recombines TRBV5-4 with TRBJ1-2; no definite D call. Trimming removed 0 bases at V and 3 bases at J, with 12 bases between. The CDR3 totals 15 residues. Germline V gene sequence: CDR1 SGHNT, CDR2 YYREEE (reference sequence). The CDR3 reads CASSLATSLHYGYTF. In DNA, the CDR3 is TGTGCCAGCAGCTTGGCGACAAGTCTCCACTATGGCTACACCTTC.

The rearrangement links TRBV7-3 to TRBJ2-1; TRBD2 is a possible D gene (5 bases). V gave up 2 bases and J gave up 10 bases, with 12 bases separating them. CDR1 is SGHTA and CDR2 is FQGTGA in the germline V gene. The CDR3 runs 13 residues. In DNA form, the CDR3 reads TGTGCCAGCAGCTTACCGGGGAGCGAAGAGCAGTTCTTC. This codes for CASSLPGSEEQFF.

This clone was counted once. V gene TRBV5-4 combines with J gene TRBJ1-2; maybe TRBD1 (5 bases). The germline V gene encodes CDR1 SGHNT and CDR2 YYREEE (reference sequence). Trimming took off 5 bases at V and 6 bases at J, with 20 bases between the two ends. This CDR3 spans 15 amino acids. The CDR3 reads CASRSGDWIRDGYTF. The CDR3 nucleotides read TGTGCCAGCAGATCCGGGGACTGGATTCGAGATGGCTACACCTTC.

The chain combines TRBV19 with TRBJ1-1; no definite D call. Germline-derived CDR1 and CDR2 are LNHDA and SQIVND (reference sequence). The CDR3 is 10 amino acids. Trimming pared 10 bases from V and 7 bases from J, leaving 10 bases between. The CDR3 DNA is TGTGCCACCCACGGGAATGAAGCTTTCTTT. Encoded protein: CATHGNEAFF.

V usage is TRBV29-1 and J usage is TRBJ1-1, with D perhaps matching TRBD1 (6 bases). The germline gives CDR1 SQVTM, CDR2 ANQGSEA. This CDR3 region has 16 residues. V lost 5 bases and J lost 4, with 23 bases in between. CDR3 amino acids: CSVQVRPGVMITEAFF. The CDR3 DNA reads TGCAGCGTTCAGGTTCGTCCAGGGGTGATGATCACTGAAGCTTTCTTT. Combining the CDR3 with reference TRBV29-1 and TRBJ1-1 gives the whole variable domain SAVISQKPSRDICQRGTSLTIQCQVDSQVTMMFWYRQQPGQSLTLIATANQGSEATYESGFVIDKFPISRPNLTFSTLTVSNMSPEDSSIYLCSVQVRPGVMITEAFFGQGTRLTVV.

This chain connects TRBV2 to TRBJ2-5; the match to TRBD1 covers 10 bases. The J call is uncertain, as TRBJ2-7 better fits the DNA end. The CDR3 totals 15 residues. Germline CDR1 is SNHLY and CDR2 is FYNNEI. CDR3 sequence reads: CASSGTGARSYEQYF. The CDR3 DNA is TGTGCCAGCAGCGGGACAGGGGCTCGTTCCTACGAGCAGTACTTC.

The chain couples TRBV5-5 to TRBJ2-2, with 8 bases identical to TRBD2. This CDR3 is built from 15 residues. Germline V gene lookup returns CDR1 SGHKS and CDR2 YYEKEE (reference sequence). V lost 2 bases and J lost 6; bases outside the gene matches: 6. The CDR3, as DNA: TGTGCCAGCAGCTTAGCGGGGGAGGACCCCGGGGAGCTGTTTTTT. This encodes CASSLAGEDPGELFF.

Only a few counts were recorded for this clone. The chain employs TRBV2 and TRBJ1-6; D gene uncertain. Germline CDR1 and CDR2: SNHLY and FYNNEI. Trimming cost V 6 bases and J 12 bases, with 15 bases left between them. The CDR3 extends over 13 amino acids. CDR3: CASSVRAAGPLHF. The CDR3 region has the DNA TGTGCCAGCAGCGTGAGGGCCGCGGGACCCCTCCACTTT.

This chain connects TRBV11-3 to TRBJ2-2, with 10 bases aligning to TRBD2. This CDR3 has 16 residues. Germline CDR1 is SGHNT and CDR2 is YENEEA. The V segment lost 1 base and the J segment 4 bases; nucleotides outside the gene matches: 3. CDR3 bases: TGTGCCAGCAGCTTAGTGGTAGCGGGAGGCACCGGGGAGCTGTTTTTT. Its translation: CASSLVVAGGTGELFF.

This clone turned up a few times. V and J are TRBV10-3 and TRBJ2-7, with TRBD2 identical over 8 bases. The CDR3 runs 15 residues. CDR1 is ENHRY and CDR2 is SYGVKD in the germline V gene. The ends lost 8 bases at V and 4 bases at J; junction bases unmatched: 13. CDR3 bases: TGTGCCATCCCCGACGGGAGGGTCGGGGAATACGAGCAGTACTTC. Amino acids: CAIPDGRVGEYEQYF.

The chain couples TRBV18 to TRBJ2-2; 7 bases match TRBD2. Looked up from germline, CDR1 is KGHSH and CDR2 is LQKENI. This CDR3 is 16 amino acids long. V dropped 2 bases and J dropped 1; count of bases not matched to a gene: 4. CDR3 sequence: CASSPESSGNTGELFF. The CDR3 coding sequence is TGTGCCAGCTCACCAGAGTCTAGCGGGAACACCGGGGAGCTGTTTTTT. The full variable domain, completed using reference TRBV18 and TRBJ2-2, is NAGVMQNPRHLVRRRGQEARLRCSPMKGHSHVYWYRQLPEEGLKFMVYLQKENIIDESGMPKERFSAEFPKEGPSILRIQQVVRGDSAAYFCASSPESSGNTGELFFGEGSRLTVL.

J is TRBJ2-3 and V is TRBV29-1; 7 positions agree with TRBD1. The CDR3 length is 14 residues. Trimming took 5 bases from V and 2 from J; bases not matched to a gene: 7. Germline V CDR1 and CDR2: SQVTM, ANQGSEA. This CDR3 reads CSVSRDRYTDTQYF. The CDR3 region has the DNA TGCAGCGTTAGCCGGGACAGATACACAGATACGCAGTATTTT.

The chain links TRBV19 to TRBJ2-5; 9 bases align to TRBD2. V lost 7 bases, J lost 3 bases, and 9 bases stayed unmatched. The CDR3 spans 15 residues. Germline CDR1 is LNHDA and CDR2 is SQIVND (reference sequence). DNA of the CDR3: TGTGCCAGTACCCTCCGGGCGGGAGGGAAAGAGACCCAGTACTTC. Its translation: CASTLRAGGKETQYF. Variable domain in full (rest from reference TRBV19 and TRBJ2-5): DGGITQSPKYLFRKEGQNVTLSCEQNLNHDAMYWYRQDPGQGLRLIYYSQIVNDFQKGDIAEGYSVSREKKESFPLTVTSAQKNPTAFYLCASTLRAGGKETQYFGPGTRLLVL.

The chain recombines TRBV6-6 with TRBJ1-1, with 8 positions matching TRBD1. The J segment lost 3 bases and the V segment lost 5 bases, leaving 2 bases of the junction unmatched. The CDR3 sequence is 13 residues long. Germline values: CDR1 MNHNY, CDR2 SVGAGI (reference sequence). The CDR3 nucleotides read TGTGCCAGCAGTCAGGGGGCTGACACTGAAGCTTTCTTT. Amino acids: CASSQGADTEAFF.

The chain combines TRBV28 with TRBJ2-1; 10 positions match TRBD1. V shed 6 bases, J shed 3 bases, and the junction held 2 bases outside the gene matches. The length of the CDR3 is 14 residues. Germline V gene sequence: CDR1 MDHEN, CDR2 SYDVKM. CDR3 residues: CASSGDRGYNEQFF. The DNA for the CDR3 is TGTGCCAGCAGCGGGGACAGGGGCTACAATGAGCAGTTCTTC. Full variable domain (outside the CDR3, taken from reference TRBV28 and TRBJ2-1): DVKVTQSSRYLVKRTGEKVFLECVQDMDHENMFWYRQDPGLGLRLIYFSYDVKMKEKGDIPEGYSVSREKKERFSLILESASTNQTSMYLCASSGDRGYNEQFFGPGTRLTVL.

The chain recombines TRBV5-3 with TRBJ2-1, with 11 bases lining up with TRBD2. TRBV5-3 is an ORF; its function is uncertain. V trimming: 4 bases; J trimming: 6 bases; junction bases outside the gene matches: 9. The CDR3 sequence is 16 residues long. CDR3 sequence reads: CARSPRTSGRSNEQFF. As DNA, the CDR3 is TGTGCCAGAAGCCCGCGAACTAGCGGGAGAAGCAATGAGCAGTTCTTC.

The genes are TRBV21-1 and TRBJ2-3; the table assigns TRBD1, which was not confirmed against the DNA. TRBV21-1 has pseudogene status. The CDR3 contains 14 residues. CDR3 sequence: CASNQTGDADTQYF. CDR3 sequence (DNA): TGTGCCAGCAACCAGACAGGGGATGCAGATACGCAGTATTTT.

This rearrangement joins TRBV2 to TRBJ1-1, with 7 bases that match TRBD1. V trimming: 5 bases; J trimming: 5 bases; junction bases outside the gene matches: 8. The CDR3 totals 14 residues. The germline V gene encodes CDR1 SNHLY and CDR2 FYNNEI. The CDR3 spells CASSSDRVDTEAFF. The DNA for the CDR3 is TGTGCCAGCAGTTCAGACAGGGTGGATACTGAAGCTTTCTTT.